This TCR beta chain stems from a study of cytotoxic CD8 clonotypes in ibrutinib-treated CLL. General observations from the study: At baseline, clonality was higher than in age-matched healthy donors and correlated with CD8+ counts.

This CDR3 is 15 amino acids long. Germline V lookup: CDR1 SGHRS, CDR2 YFSETQ. The trim removed 0 bases at V and 5 bases at J, leaving 2 bases unmatched. Assay used: immunoSEQ multiplex PCR; TCRdb lists only in-frame clones, some missing. Of roughly 15,000 clones listed, 52% are singletons. With respect to this clone: Its matching antigen is unknown.

The chain recombines TRBV5-1 with TRBJ2-2, with TRBD1 matching over 9 bases. The TCR comes from a human donor with chronic lymphocytic leukemia. This sample comprised PBMCs, obtained at a 24-month disease-progression time point, from a patient treated with ibrutinib. The CDR3 DNA reads as TGCGCCAGCAGCTTGGTAGGACAGGGGACCGGGGAGCTGTTTTTT. Protein product: CASSLVGQGTGELFF.